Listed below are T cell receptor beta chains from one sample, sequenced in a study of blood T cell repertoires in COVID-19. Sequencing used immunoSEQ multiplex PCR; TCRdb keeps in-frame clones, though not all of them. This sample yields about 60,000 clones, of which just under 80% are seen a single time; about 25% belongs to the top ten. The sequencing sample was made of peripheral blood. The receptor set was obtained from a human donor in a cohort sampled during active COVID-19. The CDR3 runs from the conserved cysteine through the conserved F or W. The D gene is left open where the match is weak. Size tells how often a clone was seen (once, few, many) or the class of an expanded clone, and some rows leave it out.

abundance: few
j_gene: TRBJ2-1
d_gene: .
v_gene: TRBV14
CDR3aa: CASSPLETGPYNEQFF
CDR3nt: TGTGCCAGCAGCCCTCTCGAGACAGGACCCTACAATGAGCAGTTCTTC

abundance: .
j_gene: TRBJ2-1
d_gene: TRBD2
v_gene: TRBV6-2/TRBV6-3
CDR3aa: CASSTLTSGDYNEQFF
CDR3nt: TGTGCCAGCAGTACCCTGACTAGCGGTGATTACAATGAGCAGTTCTTC

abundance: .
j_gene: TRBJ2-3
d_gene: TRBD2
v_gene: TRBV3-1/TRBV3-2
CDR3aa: CASSLLAGTDTQYF
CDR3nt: TGTGCCAGCAGCCTTCTAGCGGGGACAGATACGCAGTATTTT

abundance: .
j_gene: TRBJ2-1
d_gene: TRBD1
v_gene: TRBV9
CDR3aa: CASSRQGASGYEQFF
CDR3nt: TGTGCCAGCAGCCGACAGGGAGCGAGTGGCTATGAGCAGTTCTTC

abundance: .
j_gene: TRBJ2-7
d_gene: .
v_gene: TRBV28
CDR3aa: CASSSPTGPAYEQYF
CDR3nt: TGTGCCAGCAGTTCCCCCACAGGGCCAGCCTACGAGCAGTACTTC

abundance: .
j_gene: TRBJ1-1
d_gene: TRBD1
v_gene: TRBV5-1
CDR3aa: CASSPTAGTENTEAFF
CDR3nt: TGCGCCAGCAGCCCGACCGCCGGGACAGAGAACACTGAAGCTTTCTTT

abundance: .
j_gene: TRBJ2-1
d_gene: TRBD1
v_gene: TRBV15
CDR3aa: CATSTRSGTGAYNEQFF
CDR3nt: TGTGCCACCAGCACCCGGTCAGGGACAGGGGCTTACAATGAGCAGTTCTTC

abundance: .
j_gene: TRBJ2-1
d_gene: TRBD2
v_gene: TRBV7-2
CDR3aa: CASSLAPAGGGGEQFF
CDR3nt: TGTGCCAGCAGCTTAGCGCCGGCGGGGGGAGGAGGTGAGCAGTTCTTC

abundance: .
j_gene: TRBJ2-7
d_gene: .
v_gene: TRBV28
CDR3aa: CASSSAQAYEQYF
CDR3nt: TGTGCCAGCAGTTCCGCGCAGGCGTACGAGCAGTACTTC

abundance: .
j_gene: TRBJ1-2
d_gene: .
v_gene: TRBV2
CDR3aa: CASGARPICGYTF
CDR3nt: TGTGCCAGCGGGGCAAGGCCCATTTGTGGCTACACCTTC

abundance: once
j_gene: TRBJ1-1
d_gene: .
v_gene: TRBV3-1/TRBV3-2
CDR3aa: CASAPGGTEAFF
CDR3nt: TGTGCCAGCGCACCCGGGGGCACTGAAGCTTTCTTT

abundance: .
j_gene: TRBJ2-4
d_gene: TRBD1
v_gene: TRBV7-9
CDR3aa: CASSRTGGGKNIQYF
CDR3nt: TGTGCCAGCAGCCGGACAGGGGGAGGCAAAAACATTCAGTACTTC

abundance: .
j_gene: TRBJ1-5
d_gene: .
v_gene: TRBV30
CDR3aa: CAWSVRRGTGYSNQPQHF
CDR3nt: TGTGCCTGGAGTGTACGGAGAGGTACAGGTTATAGCAATCAGCCCCAGCATTTT

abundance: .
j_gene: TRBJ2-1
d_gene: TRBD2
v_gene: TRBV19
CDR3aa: CASTLTSGAYNEQFF
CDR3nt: TGTGCCAGTACCCTAACTAGCGGGGCTTACAATGAGCAGTTCTTC

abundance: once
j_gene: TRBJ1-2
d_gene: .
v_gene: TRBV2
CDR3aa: CASSASQGNYGYTF
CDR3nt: TGTGCCAGCAGCGCCAGTCAGGGTAACTATGGCTACACCTTC

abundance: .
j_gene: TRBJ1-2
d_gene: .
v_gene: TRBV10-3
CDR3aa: CAISESAGRSGYTF
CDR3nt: TGTGCCATCAGTGAGTCGGCAGGGCGCTCTGGCTACACCTTC